These 6 T cell receptor beta chains were sequenced from one sample in a study of T cell changes during pregnancy in multiple sclerosis. Data came from immunoSEQ multiplex PCR; TCRdb stores just in-frame clones and leaves some out. The sample comprises 50,000 to 65,000 clones, about nine tenths of which are singletons, and roughly 3% rests with the top ten. The sequencing here drew on CD8+ T cells from peripheral blood mononuclear cells, taken before pregnancy. These TCRs come from a female donor with multiple sclerosis, enrolled in a pregnancy study.

Only one count was recorded for this clone. This CDR3 reads CASSVQGSGKNYGYTF. CDR3 in DNA: TGTGCCAGCAGCGTACAGGGTTCGGGGAAAAACTATGGCTACACCTTC. V and J are TRBV21-1 and TRBJ1-2; TRBD1, as called in the table, went unchecked against the DNA. TRBV21-1 is labeled a pseudogene. The CDR3 spans 16 residues.

This chain connects TRBV6-5 to TRBJ2-7; TRBD2 matches 7 bases. This CDR3 has 14 amino acids. V trimming: 4 bases; J trimming: 0 bases; junction bases outside the gene matches: 3. In germline, CDR1 is MNHEY, CDR2 SVGAGI. In nucleotides, the CDR3 is TGTGCCAGCAGTTGGCGGGGGAGCTCCTACGAGCAGTACTTC. Translating it yields CASSWRGSSYEQYF.

The chain links TRBV15 to TRBJ2-7; D possibly corresponds to TRBD2 (6 bases). The germline V gene encodes CDR1 LNHNV and CDR2 YYDKDF (reference sequence). V gave up 4 bases and J gave up 3 bases, with 10 bases separating them. The CDR3 contains 13 residues. DNA of the CDR3: TGTGCCACCAGCATCCGGGGGAGCTACGAGCAGTACTTC. It codes for CATSIRGSYEQYF.

The chain uses TRBV15 and TRBJ1-4; the match to TRBD1 covers 7 bases. Germline trimming cut 3 bases from V and 3 bases from J; bases unmatched to any gene: 10. The CDR3 contains 17 residues. Germline CDR1 reads LNHNV; CDR2 reads YYDKDF (reference sequence). The CDR3 nucleotides read TGTGCCACCAGCAGTGCCCTCTCAGGGACAGCTAATGAAAAACTGTTTTTT. This sequence encodes CATSSALSGTANEKLFF.

The V and J genes are TRBV5-4 and TRBJ2-7; tentative D call: TRBD1 (6 bases). Looked up from germline, CDR1 is SGHNT and CDR2 is YYREEE (reference sequence). Trimming pared 4 bases from V and 4 bases from J, leaving 9 bases between. The CDR3 covers 12 residues. CDR3 residues: CASSKDRYEQYF. Written as DNA, the CDR3 is TGTGCCAGCAGCAAAGACAGGTACGAGCAGTACTTC.

CDR3 in DNA: TGCGCCAGCAGCCAAGAGACAGGGAAGGGGGAAAAACTGTTTTTT. Its protein is CASSQETGKGEKLFF. The genes are TRBV4-3 and TRBJ1-4, with 7 nucleotides matching TRBD1. The CDR3 is made up of 15 amino acids. V trimming: 0 bases; J trimming: 8 bases; junction bases outside the gene matches: 6. Germline values: CDR1 LGHNA, CDR2 YSLEER.